Shown below are 28 T cell receptor beta chains from a single sample sequenced in a study of blood T cells in healthy people across ages. Sample-barcoded 5' priming and a J-beta primer mix drove a second PCR of about 7 to 12 cycles. TCRdb recomputed calls from the 5' RACE reads with MiXCR, one row per CDR3 protein. The data show more than 1,000,000 distinct CDR3 sequences, around 27% seen once. The sample was also reused in another study, on T cells of mothers and their children.

Sequences were obtained from blood. All receptors derive from a girl aged 2 to 9 in good health.

The chain recombines TRBV6-2 or TRBV6-3 with TRBJ2-5, with 12 bases identical to TRBD2. The CDR3 spans 18 residues. J gave up 1 base and V 6 bases, and 12 bases lay outside the gene matches. Germline CDR1 and CDR2: MNHEY and SVGEGT. The CDR3 spells CASSPGGTSGGSQETQYF. As DNA, the CDR3 is TGTGCCAGCAGCCCTGGGGGAACTAGCGGGGGGTCCCAAGAGACCCAGTACTTC.

V and J are TRBV2 and TRBJ2-7, with D perhaps TRBD1 (5 bases). This CDR3 has 15 amino acids. V was pared by 3 bases and J by 0 bases, with 12 bases between. The germline gives CDR1 SNHLY, CDR2 FYNNEI. The CDR3: CASSDRARISYEQYF. The CDR3 region has the DNA TGTGCCAGCAGTGACAGGGCTCGAATCTCCTACGAGCAGTACTTC.

The CDR3 nucleotides are TGCGCCAGCAGCCAACATGGGGTAGGGGCCAACGTCCTGACTTTC. It encodes CASSQHGVGANVLTF. The chain combines TRBV4-1 with TRBJ2-6; D is unclear. The CDR3 runs to 15 residues. V lost 2 bases to trimming and J lost 4 bases, with 9 bases between them. Germline V CDR1 and CDR2: MGHRA, YSYEKL.

This clonotype has a handful of counts. V and J are TRBV15 and TRBJ1-4, with 7 bases identical to TRBD1. Per the germline V gene, CDR1 is LNHNV and CDR2 is YYDKDF (reference sequence). Trimming removed 5 bases from V and 8 bases from J; junction bases left unmatched: 8. The CDR3 runs to 14 residues. The CDR3 DNA reads as TGTGCCACCAGCCGAGGGGTAGGGGGCGAAAAACTGTTTTTT. Encoded protein: CATSRGVGGEKLFF.

The chain uses TRBV9 and TRBJ2-5; 10 bases agree with TRBD2. The trim removed 4 bases at V and 0 bases at J, leaving 9 bases unmatched. The CDR3 totals 17 residues. In germline, CDR1 is SGDLS, CDR2 YYNGEE. CDR3 sequence reads: CASSSGTSGAYQETQYF. As DNA, the CDR3 is TGTGCCAGCAGCTCCGGCACTAGCGGGGCGTACCAAGAGACCCAGTACTTC.

This clonotype was detected a few times. The V gene is TRBV7-3, the J gene TRBJ2-2, with TRBD2 matching 7 bases. After removal of 5 bases from V and 4 bases from J, the junction contained 4 bases not matched to a gene. Germline-derived CDR1 and CDR2 are SGHTA and FQGTGA. This CDR3 spans 14 amino acids. The CDR3 is CASSLTSLTGELFF. The CDR3, as DNA: TGTGCCAGCAGCCTGACTAGCCTCACCGGGGAGCTGTTTTTT.

This clonotype appeared many times. This chain joins TRBV5-1 and TRBJ1-4, with D perhaps TRBD1 (6 bases). CDR3 size: 14 residues. V was trimmed by 3 bases and J by 0 bases, leaving 6 bases between them. Germline V lookup: CDR1 SGHRS, CDR2 YFSETQ. The CDR3 here is CASSWTATNEKLFF. In nucleotides, the CDR3 is TGCGCCAGCAGCTGGACAGCAACTAATGAAAAACTGTTTTTT. The full variable domain, its missing parts supplied by reference TRBV5-1 and TRBJ1-4, is KAGVTQTPRYLIKTRGQQVTLSCSPISGHRSVSWYQQTPGQGLQFLFEYFSETQRNKGNFPGRFSGRQFSNSRSEMNVSTLELGDSALYLCASSWTATNEKLFFGSGTQLSVL.

The chain couples TRBV20-1 to TRBJ2-1; 13 bases are a match to TRBD2. Germline V gives CDR1 DFQATT, CDR2 SNEGSKA (reference sequence). The V gene end was trimmed by 5 bases and the J gene end by 8 bases; junction bases not matched to a gene: 6. This CDR3 spans 14 amino acids. CDR3 region: CSARTSGSNYEQFF. The CDR3 nucleotides read TGCAGTGCTCGGACTAGCGGGAGTAATTATGAGCAGTTCTTC.

There are a few counts of this clonotype. The chain links TRBV7-2 to TRBJ2-7; TRBD2 matches at 7 bases. Germline CDR1 and CDR2: SGHTA and FQGNSA. Unmatched junction bases numbered 7, after V lost 5 bases and J lost 3 bases. This CDR3 has 14 residues. The CDR3 DNA follows: TGTGCCAGCAGCCAACGGGGGGTCATCTACGAGCAGTACTTC. This translates into CASSQRGVIYEQYF.

As concerns this clonotype: One junction end does not reproduce the germline sequence, and a read error may be involved. The gene calls are TRBV12-3 or TRBV12-4 and TRBJ2-5; 7 bases agree with TRBD2. The CDR3 extends over 15 amino acids. The CDR3 sequence: CASSSVWGRAGWPFF. As DNA, the CDR3 is TGTGCCAGCAGTTCAGTCTGGGGTCGAGCGGGGTGGCCGTTCTTC.

This clonotype was detected a few times. The chain links TRBV29-1 to TRBJ2-2, with TRBD2 matching 8 bases. This CDR3 has 16 amino acids. CDR1 and CDR2 from the germline V gene are SQVTM and ANQGSEA. V was pared by 0 bases and J by 6 bases, with 9 bases of the junction left unmatched. The CDR3 spells CSVEDYGTSGAGELFF. The CDR3, as DNA: TGCAGCGTTGAAGATTACGGGACTAGTGGGGCCGGGGAGCTGTTTTTT.

There are a few counts of this clonotype. V is TRBV5-1 and J is TRBJ2-5, with TRBD2 identical over 14 bases. The CDR3 spans 17 residues. V shed 4 bases, J shed 3 bases, and the junction held 8 bases outside the gene matches. Germline CDR1 is SGHRS and CDR2 is YFSETQ. DNA of the CDR3: TGCGCCAGCAGCGGAGGTCTGGGACTAGCGGGAGAAGAGACCCAGTACTTC. It translates to CASSGGLGLAGEETQYF.

To note about this clonotype: Relative to the germline gene, one junction end is altered; a read error may explain this. The genes are TRBV12-3 or TRBV12-4 and TRBJ2-3; D not certain. The CDR3 sequence is 12 residues long. The chain's CDR3 is CAISSTTDTQYF. As DNA, the CDR3 is TGTGCCATCAGTTCGACCACAGATACGCAGTATTTT.

The table lists this clonotype with a few counts. The chain combines TRBV4-2 with TRBJ1-1; 7 positions match TRBD1. The V gene's germline CDR1 is LGHNA and CDR2 YNFKEQ. With V trimmed by 4 bases and J by 1 base, 3 bases remained unmatched. This CDR3 contains 14 residues. The CDR3 DNA sequence: TGTGCCAGCAGCCGAACAGGGGAGAACACTGAAGCTTTCTTT. Protein product: CASSRTGENTEAFF.

CDR3 nucleotides: TGTGCCAGCGGCGATACAGGGGGTAATGGCTACACCTTC. It is translated as CASGDTGGNGYTF. The chain is built from TRBV3-1 and TRBJ1-2, with 8 bases that match TRBD1. CDR3 length: 13 amino acids. The germline V gene encodes CDR1 LGHDT and CDR2 YNNKEL (reference sequence). V was pared by 8 bases and J by 6 bases, with 8 bases of the junction left unmatched.

This clonotype has only a few counts. The chain recombines TRBV6-6 with TRBJ2-1, with 15 bases matching TRBD2. Trimming cost V 2 bases and J 0 bases; bases outside gene matches: 2. The germline gives CDR1 MNHNY, CDR2 SVGAGI (reference sequence). The length of the CDR3 is 18 residues. This chain's CDR3 is CASSYGTSGRNSYNEQFF. The CDR3 DNA reads as TGTGCCAGCAGTTACGGGACTAGCGGGAGGAACTCCTACAATGAGCAGTTCTTC.

There are a few counts of this clonotype. The chain combines TRBV2 with TRBJ1-1; D is undetermined. The CDR3 runs 13 residues. Trimming removed 6 bases from V and 4 bases from J, with 12 bases in between. Germline V CDR1 and CDR2: SNHLY, FYNNEI. Written as DNA, the CDR3 is TGTGCCAGCAGAAGGCGAGATATCACTGAAGCTTTCTTT. Encoded protein: CASRRRDITEAFF.

This sequence joins TRBV24-1 and TRBJ2-3, with TRBD1 as a possible D gene (6 bases). CDR3 length: 12 residues. The germline V and J ends were trimmed by 5 bases and 8 bases, with 10 bases remaining between them. Germline-derived CDR1 and CDR2 are KGHDR and SFDVKD. The CDR3 DNA reads as TGTGCCACCAGTGGGGGGCCCGCTACGCAGTATTTT. This codes for CATSGGPATQYF.

The chain employs TRBV3-1 and TRBJ1-5, with TRBD1 identical over 12 bases. Trimming cost V 4 bases and J 6 bases; bases outside gene matches: 4. CDR1 and CDR2 from the germline V gene are LGHDT and YNNKEL (reference sequence). This CDR3 region has 15 residues. CDR3 DNA: TGTGCCAGCAGCCCCGGGACAGGGGGCCTTCAGCCCCAGCATTTT. This sequence encodes CASSPGTGGLQPQHF.

There are a few counts of this clonotype. The J gene is TRBJ2-1, the V gene TRBV5-6; the D is unclear. This CDR3 spans 12 amino acids. V was shortened by 5 bases and J by 9 bases, with 12 bases between the two germline ends. Germline V CDR1 and CDR2: SGHDT, YYEEEE. In DNA, the CDR3 is TGTGCCAGCAGTGCGAGCTCGGGTGAGCAGTTCTTC. Translating gives CASSASSGEQFF.

The chain links TRBV5-6 to TRBJ2-1, with a tentative D call TRBD1 (5 bases). This CDR3 is 17 amino acids long. The ends were cut back, 4 bases at V and 3 bases at J, with 20 bases in the middle. Germline V CDR1 and CDR2: SGHDT, YYEEEE. The CDR3 protein is CASSQLYSTANYNEQFF. CDR3 DNA sequence: TGTGCCAGCAGCCAGCTTTATTCGACAGCTAACTACAATGAGCAGTTCTTC. The full variable domain, in which reference TRBV5-6 and TRBJ2-1 provide the parts outside the CDR3, is DAGVTQSPTHLIKTRGQQVTLRCSPKSGHDTVSWYQQALGQGPQFIFQYYEEEERQRGNFPDRFSGHQFPNYSSELNVNALLLGDSALYLCASSQLYSTANYNEQFFGPGTRLTVL.

V usage is TRBV7-9 and J usage is TRBJ1-4; maybe TRBD1 (5 bases). The CDR3 runs to 13 residues. Germline CDR1 reads SEHNR; CDR2 reads FQNEAQ (reference sequence). The V end was cut by 8 bases, the J end by 4 bases, with 11 bases between. CDR3 nucleotide sequence: TGTGCCAGCGTTGGGGGGAGTAATGAAAAACTGTTTTTT. It yields the protein CASVGGSNEKLFF.

The V and J genes are TRBV28 and TRBJ1-1; D is perhaps TRBD1 (5 bases). Germline CDR1 reads MDHEN; CDR2 reads SYDVKM. The CDR3 is 13 residues long. The V end was cut by 10 bases, the J end by 4 bases, with 16 bases between. CDR3 in DNA: TGTGCCACTTCCGCCAGGGCTCGCACTGAAGCTTTCTTT. Protein: CATSARARTEAFF.

The chain employs TRBV19 and TRBJ2-7, with 8 bases that match TRBD2. CDR3 length: 15 amino acids. The V segment lost 5 bases and the J segment 0 bases; nucleotides outside the gene matches: 6. Looked up from germline, CDR1 is LNHDA and CDR2 is SQIVND (reference sequence). The CDR3 DNA reads as TGTGCCAGTAGTGCCCGGGGGGGAACCTCCTACGAGCAGTACTTC. Its translation: CASSARGGTSYEQYF.

The table lists this clonotype with many counts. The genes are TRBV12-3 or TRBV12-4 and TRBJ1-2, with 7 bases matching TRBD1. The trim removed 6 bases at V and 8 bases at J, leaving 3 bases unmatched. The CDR3 length is 11 residues. CDR3 amino acids: CASRGTEGYTF. The CDR3 nucleotides are TGTGCCAGCAGGGGGACAGAGGGCTACACCTTC.

This chain connects TRBV7-2 to TRBJ2-5, with D uncertain. The last part of the DNA fits TRBJ2-7 better; the J call may be wrong. The CDR3 has 12 residues. Germline CDR1 and CDR2: SGHTA and FQGNSA. The CDR3 loop reads CASSFPFYEQYF. CDR3 nucleotides: TGTGCCAGCAGCTTCCCTTTTTACGAGCAGTACTTC.

This clonotype has a handful of counts. The genes are TRBV10-3 and TRBJ1-1, with a possible D match to TRBD1 (5 bases). This CDR3 region has 14 residues. The V end lost 9 bases, the J end lost 5 bases, and 19 bases lay between the germline ends. Germline V gene lookup returns CDR1 ENHRY and CDR2 SYGVKD. In DNA form, the CDR3 reads TGTGCCATTGCAGAGGGGCGGCTGGGGACTGAAGCTTTCTTT. This encodes CAIAEGRLGTEAFF.

The J gene is TRBJ2-7, the V gene TRBV15, with D unresolved. Germline CDR1 reads LNHNV; CDR2 reads YYDKDF (reference sequence). The CDR3 consists of 15 residues. V gave up 6 bases and J gave up 1 base, with 16 bases separating them. The CDR3 loop reads CATRDQRETSYEQYF. For the CDR3, the DNA is TGTGCCACCAGAGACCAGCGCGAGACTTCCTACGAGCAGTACTTC.